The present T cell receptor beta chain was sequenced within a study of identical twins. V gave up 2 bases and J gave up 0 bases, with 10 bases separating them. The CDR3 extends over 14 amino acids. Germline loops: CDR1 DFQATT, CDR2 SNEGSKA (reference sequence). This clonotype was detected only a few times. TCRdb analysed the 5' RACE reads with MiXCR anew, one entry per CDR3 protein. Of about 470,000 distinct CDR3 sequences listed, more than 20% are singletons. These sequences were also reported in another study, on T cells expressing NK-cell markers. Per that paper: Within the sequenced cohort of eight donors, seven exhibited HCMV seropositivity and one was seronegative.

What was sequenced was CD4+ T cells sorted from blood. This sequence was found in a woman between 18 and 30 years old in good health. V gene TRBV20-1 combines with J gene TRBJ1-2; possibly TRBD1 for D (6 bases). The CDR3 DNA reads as TGCAGTGCTAGACAGGGGTTTTCTAACTATGGCTACACCTTC. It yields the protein CSARQGFSNYGYTF.